A single sample gave rise to the 15 T cell receptor beta chains below, sequenced in a study of Graves' ophthalmopathy and Graves' hyperthyroidism. Amplification targeted the TCR beta CDR3 regions, with RNA transcripts as the source material. RT-PCR in the first round used HTBI primers; a second-round multiplex PCR followed. One entry per CDR3 protein results from TCRdb running MiXCR on the multiplex PCR reads. The sample lists around 1.1 million distinct CDR3 sequences, about two fifths seen once, with more than 9.5% in the top ten. What was sequenced was peripheral blood or thyroid tissue (not recorded which). Every receptor here comes from an adult man with Graves' hyperthyroidism.

The sample holds many counts of this clonotype. The rearrangement joins TRBV24-1 to TRBJ2-2; D call uncertain. Germline V gene data show CDR1 as KGHDR and CDR2 as SFDVKD. This CDR3 is built from 15 residues. Trimming pared 5 bases from V and 0 bases from J, leaving 9 bases between. In nucleotides, the CDR3 is TGTGCCACCAGTGTCGGCACGACGAACACCGGGGAGCTGTTTTTT. It encodes CATSVGTTNTGELFF.

V and J are TRBV5-6 and TRBJ1-1; TRBD1 might be the D (5 bases). The CDR3 is 17 residues long. CDR1 and CDR2 from the germline V gene are SGHDT and YYEEEE. Trimming took 0 bases from V and 1 from J, leaving 16 bases between them. The CDR3 region is CASSLVRGGSANTEAFF. The CDR3 DNA reads TGTGCCAGCAGCTTGGTTCGGGGGGGATCCGCGAACACTGAAGCTTTCTTT. The variable domain in full, with the rest retrieved from reference TRBV5-6 and TRBJ1-1, is DAGVTQSPTHLIKTRGQQVTLRCSPKSGHDTVSWYQQALGQGPQFIFQYYEEEERQRGNFPDRFSGHQFPNYSSELNVNALLLGDSALYLCASSLVRGGSANTEAFFGQGTRLTVV.

This chain uses TRBV28 with TRBJ1-5; TRBD1 might be the D (5 bases). CDR3 length: 15 amino acids. The ends were cut back, 7 bases at V and 7 bases at J, with 20 bases in the middle. Germline CDR1 is MDHEN and CDR2 is SYDVKM. CDR3 region: CASIRSGGGYQPQHF. In DNA, the CDR3 is TGTGCCAGCATTCGTTCTGGCGGGGGGTACCAGCCCCAGCATTTT.

The chain combines TRBV25-1 with TRBJ1-2; 7 nucleotides line up with TRBD1. This CDR3 has 17 amino acids. Per the germline V gene, CDR1 is MGHDK and CDR2 is SYGVNS. Trimming at V came to 5 bases and at J to 4 bases, leaving 16 bases not matched to a gene. The CDR3 loop is CASSLSGGPGQRYGYTF. In DNA form, the CDR3 reads TGTGCCAGCAGTTTATCGGGGGGGCCGGGACAGCGCTATGGCTACACCTTC.

This clonotype was seen ten or more times. This chain joins TRBV12-3 or TRBV12-4 and TRBJ1-5, with D possibly matching TRBD1 (6 bases). CDR3 length: 15 amino acids. V lost 1 base and J lost 5, with 12 bases in between. This chain's CDR3 is CASSLVGGRDQPQHF. The CDR3 DNA reads TGTGCCAGCAGTTTAGTCGGGGGCCGGGATCAGCCCCAGCATTTT.

V and J are TRBV28 and TRBJ2-7; D may be TRBD1 (6 bases). V lost 3 bases and J lost 6, with 21 bases in between. Germline assignment: CDR1 MDHEN and CDR2 SYDVKM. The CDR3 runs 16 residues. CDR3 bases: TGTGCCAGCAGTTTGGGATGGGGGCGAGCGACCTTCGAGCAGTACTTC. It yields the protein CASSLGWGRATFEQYF.

This clonotype was observed at least ten times. The genes are TRBV7-9 and TRBJ2-5; D remains unclear. This CDR3 is 15 amino acids long. The germline gives CDR1 SEHNR, CDR2 FQNEAQ (reference sequence). Trimming removed 6 bases at V and 4 bases at J, with 18 bases between. CDR3 sequence: CASRSLGGIAETQYF. The CDR3 coding sequence is TGTGCCAGCAGGTCCCTGGGCGGAATCGCAGAGACCCAGTACTTC.

This clonotype has at least ten counts. J is TRBJ1-6 and V is TRBV5-1, with a possible D match to TRBD1 (5 bases). The V end lost 4 bases, the J end lost 4 bases, and 15 bases lay between the germline ends. The V gene's germline CDR1 is SGHRS and CDR2 YFSETQ. This CDR3 is built from 16 residues. The CDR3 loop reads CASSPGRGGYNSPLHF. The CDR3 bases are TGCGCCAGCAGCCCCGGACGCGGGGGGTATAATTCACCCCTCCACTTT.

V gene TRBV9 combines with J gene TRBJ2-2; D may be TRBD1 (6 bases). The V and J ends lost 4 bases and 6 bases respectively, with 16 bases between them. CDR1 is SGDLS and CDR2 is YYNGEE in the germline V gene. There are 15 residues in the CDR3. The DNA of the CDR3 is TGTGCCAGCAGCTTAGGGGGACACGACCCCGGGGAGCTGTTTTTT. This codes for CASSLGGHDPGELFF.

This clonotype was detected ten times or more. J is TRBJ1-2 and V is TRBV7-8; D call uncertain. Trimming pared 4 bases from V and 7 bases from J, leaving 19 bases between. The CDR3 loop spans 15 amino acids. CDR1 is SGHVS and CDR2 is FQNEAQ in the germline V gene. The CDR3 DNA follows: TGTGCCAGCAGCTCCGAGACATCGCTGCTTCGTGGCTACACCTTC. Its protein product is CASSSETSLLRGYTF. The full variable domain, completed using reference TRBV7-8 and TRBJ1-2, is GAGVSQSPRYKVAKRGQDVALRCDPISGHVSLFWYQQALGQGPEFLTYFQNEAQLDKSGLPSDRFFAERPEGSVSTLKIQRTQQEDSAVYLCASSSETSLLRGYTFGSGTRLTVV.

As for this clonotype: A read error is possible here, since a much larger clone lies one base away. V gene TRBV9 combines with J gene TRBJ1-1; D is perhaps TRBD1 (6 bases). The CDR3 consists of 16 residues. Germline CDR1 and CDR2: SGDLS and YYNGEE. Trimming shortened V by 0 bases and J by 1 base, and 13 bases separated the two germline ends. Here the CDR3 DNA reads TGTGCCAGCAGCGTAGAGGGACACGGGGCGAACACTGAAGCTTTCTTT. It translates to CASSVEGHGANTEAFF. Full variable domain (rest looked up from reference TRBV9 and TRBJ1-1): DSGVTQTPKHLITATGQRVTLRCSPRSGDLSVYWYQQSLDQGLQFLIQYYNGEERAKGNILERFSAQQFPDLHSELNLSSLELGDSALYFCASSVEGHGANTEAFFGQGTRLTVV.

A remark on this clonotype: The conserved final phenylalanine or tryptophan is absent from the CDR3, which likely points to a read error. The DNA is omitted, as the CDR3 cannot be located on it reliably, and the CDR3 follows TCRdb's listing. V is TRBV7-2 and J is TRBJ2-7; the table's D call, TRBD1, was not checked against the DNA. The CDR3 is made up of 12 amino acids, end residues included. Germline V gene data show CDR1 as SGHTA and CDR2 as FQGNSA. The CDR3 spells CASSPGGFSGPL.

This clonotype was recorded many times. The rearrangement uses TRBV9 and TRBJ2-5, with 7 nucleotides matching TRBD2. The V gene end was trimmed by 4 bases and the J gene end by 2 bases; junction bases not matched to a gene: 8. Germline V gene data show CDR1 as SGDLS and CDR2 as YYNGEE. CDR3 size: 15 residues. The CDR3 is CASSPDGGEQETQYF. CDR3 bases: TGTGCCAGCAGCCCAGATGGGGGGGAGCAAGAGACCCAGTACTTC.

The gene calls are TRBV7-2 and TRBJ2-2; D is ambiguous. Between the trimmed V and J ends, which lost 5 bases and 6 bases, there was a span of 22 bases. Germline values: CDR1 SGHTA, CDR2 FQGNSA. This CDR3 has 17 amino acids. CDR3 region: CASSQEPGLRGPGELFF. Written as DNA, the CDR3 is TGTGCCAGCAGCCAAGAACCCGGGCTCCGAGGCCCCGGGGAGCTGTTTTTT.

This clonotype showed up many times. CDR3 region: CASSVGQGFAAFF. The CDR3 DNA is TGTGCCAGCAGTGTCGGACAGGGGTTTGCGGCTTTCTTT. The chain links TRBV12-3 or TRBV12-4 to TRBJ1-1; 9 nucleotides align to TRBD1. The CDR3 covers 13 residues. V was clipped by 5 bases and J by 11 bases; unmatched bases: 9.